Following are 32 T cell receptor beta chains from one sample sequenced in a study of T cell responses to AZD1222 COVID-19 vaccine. Here immunoSEQ multiplex PCR was the method, and the copy in TCRdb shows in-frame clones only, minus some. The profile shows approximately 170,000 clones, around 91% of them singletons. The source was peripheral blood, collected on day 0 of AZD1222 vaccination. These receptors all come from an adult in good health.

The chain employs TRBV6-5 and TRBJ2-3; tentatively, D is TRBD1 (6 bases). Per germline, CDR1 MNHEY and CDR2 SVGAGI. V lost 6 bases and J 2 bases, leaving 15 bases between the germline ends. The CDR3 is 15 residues long. The CDR3 DNA sequence: TGTGCCAGCAGATCGGACAGCGGATACACAGATACGCAGTATTTT. The encoded protein is CASRSDSGYTDTQYF.

V usage is TRBV12-3 or TRBV12-4 and J usage is TRBJ1-2, with no clear D. Trimming left V 5 bases short and J 8 bases short, with 12 bases between. The CDR3 totals 12 residues. The CDR3 protein is CASSVALSGYTF. CDR3 sequence (DNA): TGTGCCAGCAGTGTCGCCTTAAGCGGCTACACCTTC.

The rearrangement links TRBV7-2 to TRBJ2-1; unclear D gene. Germline CDR1 and CDR2: SGHTA and FQGNSA. The ends were cut back, 1 base at V and 0 bases at J, with 7 bases in the middle. The CDR3 runs 15 residues. The CDR3 here is CASSLGVSSYNEQFF. The CDR3 DNA sequence: TGTGCCAGCAGCTTAGGTGTGAGCTCCTACAATGAGCAGTTCTTC.

The chain links TRBV5-4 to TRBJ1-2; 9 bases match TRBD1. J was trimmed by 2 bases and V by 4 bases; bases with no gene match: 6. This CDR3 contains 15 residues. Germline V gene data show CDR1 as SGHNT and CDR2 as YYREEE (reference sequence). The CDR3 region has the DNA TGTGCCAGCAGCCTACGAGGACAGGGGAACTATGGCTACACCTTC. This codes for CASSLRGQGNYGYTF. Together with reference TRBV5-4 and TRBJ1-2, the CDR3 gives the full variable domain: ETGVTQSPTHLIKTRGQQVTLRCSSQSGHNTVSWYQQALGQGPQFIFQYYREEENGRGNFPPRFSGLQFPNYSSELNVNALELDDSALYLCASSLRGQGNYGYTFGSGTRLTVV.

In its sample, this clone was seen once. This chain connects TRBV20-1 to TRBJ2-2, with D hard to call. The CDR3 is 11 residues long. The V gene's germline CDR1 is DFQATT and CDR2 SNEGSKA (reference sequence). V was pared by 3 bases and J by 7 bases, with 6 bases between. The CDR3 spells CSASFLGELFF. CDR3 in DNA: TGCAGTGCTAGTTTCCTCGGGGAGCTGTTTTTT.

V is TRBV5-5 and J is TRBJ2-7; D is unresolved. The germline V gene has CDR1 SGHKS and CDR2 YYEKEE (reference sequence). The CDR3 loop spans 15 amino acids. The V end was cut by 1 base, the J end by 0 bases, with 11 bases between. The CDR3 DNA reads TGTGCCAGCAGCTTGCAACCCTCAAACTCCTACGAGCAGTACGTC. Protein sequence: CASSLQPSNSYEQYV.

The chain employs TRBV7-9 and TRBJ1-2, with D perhaps matching TRBD1 (6 bases). This CDR3 is built from 14 residues. V was shortened by 3 bases and J by 6 bases, with 14 bases between the two germline ends. Germline CDR1 and CDR2: SEHNR and FQNEAQ (reference sequence). CDR3 in DNA: TGTGCCAGCAGCTTGGTTTCAGGGGTTCATGGCTACACCTTC. Amino acids: CASSLVSGVHGYTF.

V gene TRBV20-1 combines with J gene TRBJ2-1; D might be TRBD1 (6 bases). CDR3 length: 16 residues. The germline CDR1 and CDR2 sequences are DFQATT and SNEGSKA (reference sequence). V shed 3 bases and J shed 4 bases, with 19 bases lying between them. CDR3 in amino acids: CSASPWGQPRYNEQFF. CDR3 in DNA: TGCAGTGCTAGTCCGTGGGGACAACCAAGATACAATGAGCAGTTCTTC.

This chain uses TRBV19 with TRBJ1-1; 11 nucleotides match TRBD1. The V gene end was trimmed by 4 bases and the J gene end by 3 bases; junction bases not matched to a gene: 13. CDR3 length equals 18 residues. Germline-derived CDR1 and CDR2 are LNHDA and SQIVND (reference sequence). Here the CDR3 DNA reads TGTGCCAGTAGTACACGAGGACAGGGGGCGTCTATGGACACTGAAGCTTTCTTT. Amino acids: CASSTRGQGASMDTEAFF.

This chain connects TRBV13 to TRBJ2-3; 7 positions match TRBD2. Looked up from germline, CDR1 is PRHDT and CDR2 is FYEKMQ (reference sequence). CDR3 length: 16 amino acids. V gave up 4 bases and J gave up 6 bases; unmatched junction bases: 13. CDR3 residues: CASSYNGASGSDTQYF. In DNA form, the CDR3 reads TGTGCCAGCAGCTATAACGGGGCTAGCGGTTCGGATACGCAGTATTTT.

V is TRBV3-1 (or the pseudogene TRBV3-2) and J is TRBJ2-5, with a tentative D call TRBD2 (5 bases). CDR3 size: 17 residues. Germline CDR1 is LGHDT and CDR2 is YNNKEL (reference sequence). Trimming left V 1 base short and J 5 bases short, with 20 bases between. Here the CDR3 DNA reads TGTGCCAGCAGCCAAGTTGGAACTAGAAGGGCCTCGGAGACCCAGTACTTC. Translated: CASSQVGTRRASETQYF.

V usage is TRBV4-2 and J usage is TRBJ2-3; 14 bases are shared with TRBD2. V dropped 2 bases and J dropped 1; count of bases not matched to a gene: 11. This CDR3 has 20 amino acids. Germline V lookup: CDR1 LGHNA, CDR2 YNFKEQ. The CDR3 DNA reads as TGTGCCAGCAGCCAACGATTGACTAGCGGGGGGGCCGGGGGCACAGATACGCAGTATTTT. Translating it yields CASSQRLTSGGAGGTDTQYF.

There are a few counts of this clone. The rearrangement uses TRBV9 and TRBJ2-1, with D possibly matching TRBD2 (6 bases). Germline V gene data show CDR1 as SGDLS and CDR2 as YYNGEE. Trimming cost V 3 bases and J 10 bases, with 14 bases left between them. The CDR3 length is 13 residues. This CDR3 is CASSEGPGGEQFF. The CDR3 DNA follows: TGTGCCAGCAGCGAGGGGCCCGGGGGAGAGCAGTTCTTC. The variable domain in full, completed from reference TRBV9 and TRBJ2-1, reads DSGVTQTPKHLITATGQRVTLRCSPRSGDLSVYWYQQSLDQGLQFLIQYYNGEERAKGNILERFSAQQFPDLHSELNLSSLELGDSALYFCASSEGPGGEQFFGPGTRLTVL.

The chain employs TRBV27 and TRBJ2-3; D tentatively reads TRBD1 or TRBD2 (5 bases each). Germline V gene data show CDR1 as MNHEY and CDR2 as SMNVEV (reference sequence). V was clipped by 7 bases and J by 2 bases, with 10 bases between them. This CDR3 spans 13 amino acids. The CDR3 bases are TGTGCCAGCAACGGGGCAGCCACAGATACGCAGTATTTT. This codes for CASNGAATDTQYF.

The chain is built from TRBV20-1 and TRBJ2-1, with D unresolved. This CDR3 comprises 11 residues. Germline V gene sequence: CDR1 DFQATT, CDR2 SNEGSKA (reference sequence). The V and J ends lost 0 bases and 7 bases respectively, with 4 bases between them. In DNA, the CDR3 is TGCAGTGCTAGAGATCTGAATGAGCAGTTCTTC. It is translated as CSARDLNEQFF.

The V call is TRBV27, the J call TRBJ1-5; D is unresolved. This CDR3 has 14 amino acids. V gave up 6 bases and J gave up 9 bases, with 18 bases separating them. Germline values: CDR1 MNHEY, CDR2 SMNVEV (reference sequence). CDR3 nucleotide sequence: TGTGCCAGCAGACCGGGCCTTACGGTGTGGCCCCAGCATTTT. This translates into CASRPGLTVWPQHF.

The chain recombines TRBV4-3 with TRBJ1-1, with D uncertain. The germline V gene encodes CDR1 LGHNA and CDR2 YSLEER. Trimming cost V 2 bases and J 0 bases, with 10 bases left between them. This CDR3 has 15 residues. CDR3 bases: TGCGCCAGCAGCCAACTCACGTCCGTGAACACTGAAGCTTTCTTT. It yields the protein CASSQLTSVNTEAFF.

Comments on this clone: The germline gene is not matched at one end of the junction; a read error may be the cause. The chain links TRBV27 to TRBJ1-5; D gene unclear. The germline V gene has CDR1 MNHEY and CDR2 SMNVEV (reference sequence). The CDR3 runs 12 residues. The CDR3 sequence is CASSEFNRPQHF. As DNA, the CDR3 is TGTGCCAGCAGTGAATTCAATCGGCCCCAGCATTTT.

CDR3 in amino acids: CASSEWADGNGYTF. CDR3 nucleotide sequence: TGTGCCAGCAGTGAATGGGCAGATGGAAATGGCTACACCTTC. The J gene is TRBJ1-2, the V gene TRBV25-1; D call uncertain. Germline V gene sequence: CDR1 MGHDK, CDR2 SYGVNS. The V end lost 1 base, the J end lost 6 bases, and 12 bases lay between the germline ends. This CDR3 region has 14 residues.

The gene calls are TRBV6-5 and TRBJ1-1; D unresolved. The V and J ends lost 6 bases and 6 bases respectively, with 14 bases between them. Germline V gives CDR1 MNHEY, CDR2 SVGAGI. This CDR3 comprises 13 residues. The CDR3 protein is CASSVSGLAEAFF. Here the CDR3 DNA reads TGTGCCAGCAGCGTCAGTGGATTAGCTGAAGCTTTCTTT.

The V call is TRBV11-1, the J call TRBJ2-3, with 8 positions matching TRBD2. Per germline, CDR1 SGHAT and CDR2 FQDESV (reference sequence). V lost 3 bases, J lost 1 base, and 6 bases stayed unmatched. This CDR3 is 16 amino acids long. The CDR3 region has the DNA TGTGCCAGCAGCTTGGTGGGAGCGGGGGGCACAGATACGCAGTATTTT. Translating it yields CASSLVGAGGTDTQYF.

The chain employs TRBV5-4 and TRBJ2-7, with unresolved D. The ends were cut back, 2 bases at V and 3 bases at J, with 9 bases in the middle. From germline, CDR1 is SGHNT and CDR2 YYREEE (reference sequence). This CDR3 is 13 amino acids long. The DNA of the CDR3 is TGTGCCAGCAGCTTTTTAGGAAACTACGAGCAGTACTTC. It codes for CASSFLGNYEQYF.

This chain joins TRBV27 and TRBJ1-4; D perhaps matches TRBD1 (6 bases). Germline V gene sequence: CDR1 MNHEY, CDR2 SMNVEV (reference sequence). V lost 5 bases to trimming and J lost 7 bases, with 20 bases between them. CDR3 size: 16 residues. The CDR3 DNA is TGTGCCAGCAGTCCTTTACAGGGAAAGAGGGGTGAAAAACTGTTTTTT. This sequence encodes CASSPLQGKRGEKLFF.

The chain uses TRBV5-1 and TRBJ2-7, with D possibly matching TRBD1 (6 bases). Germline V gives CDR1 SGHRS, CDR2 YFSETQ. The V end was cut by 6 bases, the J end by 0 bases, with 19 bases between. CDR3 length: 16 amino acids. CDR3 region: CASIGRDTNSSYEQYV. The CDR3 region has the DNA TGCGCCAGCATCGGCCGGGACACGAATAGCTCCTACGAGCAGTACGTC.

This chain uses TRBV4-1 with TRBJ1-2; TRBD1 agrees at 9 bases. The CDR3 spans 15 residues. V lost 1 base, J lost 1 base, and 1 base stayed unmatched. In germline, CDR1 is MGHRA, CDR2 YSYEKL. The CDR3 sequence is CASSQGQGGNYGYTF. CDR3 nucleotide sequence: TGCGCCAGCAGCCAAGGACAGGGGGGTAACTATGGCTACACCTTC.

This sequence joins TRBV30 and TRBJ2-5, with D perhaps TRBD1 or TRBD2 (5 bases each). Trimming pared 0 bases from V and 6 bases from J, leaving 11 bases between. Per the germline V gene, CDR1 is GTSNPN and CDR2 is SVGIG (reference sequence). This CDR3 comprises 13 residues. CDR3 coding DNA: TGTGCCTGGAGTGTACCCGGGGCGAAGACCCAGTACTTC. Protein: CAWSVPGAKTQYF. The whole variable domain, remainder taken from reference TRBV30 and TRBJ2-5, is SQTIHQWPATLVQPVGSPLSLECTVEGTSNPNLYWYRQAAGRGLQLLFYSVGIGQISSEVPQNLSASRPQDRQFILSSKKLLLSDSGFYLCAWSVPGAKTQYFGPGTRLLVL.

The V call is TRBV12-5, the J call TRBJ1-1; D call uncertain. The germline V gene encodes CDR1 LGHNT and CDR2 FRNRAP. Trimming cost V 6 bases and J 3 bases, with 8 bases left between them. CDR3 length: 12 residues. The CDR3 spells CASGRSYTEAFF. CDR3 coding DNA: TGTGCTAGTGGGAGGTCATACACTGAAGCTTTCTTT. Full variable domain (missing parts from reference TRBV12-5 and TRBJ1-1): DARVTQTPRHKVTEMGQEVTMRCQPILGHNTVFWYRQTMMQGLELLAYFRNRAPLDDSGMPKDRFSAEMPDATLATLKIQPSEPRDSAVYFCASGRSYTEAFFGQGTRLTVV.

This clone was recorded once. The rearrangement links TRBV18 to TRBJ1-3; D uncertain. Trimming left V 3 bases short and J 8 bases short, with 8 bases between. Germline V gene sequence: CDR1 KGHSH, CDR2 LQKENI. CDR3 length: 12 amino acids. The CDR3 bases are TGTGCCAGCTCACCTCCGGGCGACACCATATATTTT. This encodes CASSPPGDTIYF.

This clone was seen only once. The chain's CDR3 is CASSPGPPSPLHF. CDR3 bases: TGTGCCAGCAGCCCTGGCCCCCCCTCACCCCTCCACTTT. The J gene is TRBJ1-6, the V gene TRBV3-1 (or the pseudogene TRBV3-2); D gene uncertain. The germline V gene has CDR1 LGHDT and CDR2 YNNKEL (reference sequence). The CDR3 sequence is 13 residues long. Trimming removed 4 bases at V and 10 bases at J, with 11 bases between.

This rearrangement joins TRBV3-1 (or the pseudogene TRBV3-2) to TRBJ1-4, with D possibly being TRBD1 (5 bases). V lost 4 bases and J lost 3, with 15 bases in between. Per germline, CDR1 LGHDT and CDR2 YNNKEL (reference sequence). This CDR3 is built from 16 residues. The CDR3: CASSPWVGVANEKLFF. For the CDR3, the DNA is TGTGCCAGCAGCCCGTGGGTAGGGGTGGCTAATGAAAAACTGTTTTTT.

This clone came up once. V and J are TRBV12-3 or TRBV12-4 and TRBJ2-3; D tentatively fits TRBD1 or TRBD2 (5 bases each). V was pared by 2 bases and J by 8 bases, with 8 bases between. The CDR3 is 12 amino acids. Written as DNA, the CDR3 is TGTGCCAGCAGTTTATGGGACGGTACGCAGTATTTT. Residues: CASSLWDGTQYF.

The chain couples TRBV19 to TRBJ1-6, with 7 positions matching TRBD1. CDR1 and CDR2 (germline): LNHDA, SQIVND (reference sequence). Trimming cost V 4 bases and J 8 bases; bases outside gene matches: 5. This CDR3 has 14 amino acids. This chain's CDR3 is CASSTRTGDSPLHF. The DNA of the CDR3 is TGTGCCAGTAGTACCCGGACAGGAGATTCACCCCTCCACTTT.